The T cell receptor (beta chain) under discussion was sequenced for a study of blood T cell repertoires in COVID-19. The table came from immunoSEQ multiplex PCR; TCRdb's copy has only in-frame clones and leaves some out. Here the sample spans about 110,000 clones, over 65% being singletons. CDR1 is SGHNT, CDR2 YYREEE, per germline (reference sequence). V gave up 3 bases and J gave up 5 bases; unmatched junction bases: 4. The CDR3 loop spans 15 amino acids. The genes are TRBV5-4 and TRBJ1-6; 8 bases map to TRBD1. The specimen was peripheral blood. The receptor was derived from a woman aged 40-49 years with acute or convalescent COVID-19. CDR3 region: CASSSQTGDNSPLHF. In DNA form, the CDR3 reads TGTGCCAGCAGCTCCCAGACAGGGGATAATTCACCCCTCCACTTT.